This TCR beta chain comes out of a study of CXCR3-negative and CXCR3-positive naive CD8 T cells. Libraries of TRB cDNA were made by 5' RACE and carried UMIs. TCRdb re-called the 5' RACE reads; one entry per CDR3 protein, DNA not given. In total, the table holds about 42,000 distinct CDR3 sequences. General study results and limits: Hydrophobicity was higher for TRB CDR3s found in CXCR3-positive naive cells than in CXCR3-negative naive cells.

The CDR3 is 15 residues long. Germline values: CDR1 MDHEN, CDR2 SYDVKM. CD45RO-CCR7+CD27+CD95- marked naive CD8+ T cells. A remark on this clonotype: Its antigen is currently unknown.

The chain combines TRBV28 with TRBJ2-7; absent DNA, TCRdb's TRBD1 call cannot be checked. The clonotype originates from a human donor in good health. Some clones in this sample may be carry-over from other donors' samples. Sequenced material: naive CXCR3- CD8+ T cells from blood. Regarding subset: CD45RO-CCR7+CD27+CD95- naive CD8+ T cells lacking CXCR3 (TNR3-). The CDR3 loop is CASITPGTASYEQYF.